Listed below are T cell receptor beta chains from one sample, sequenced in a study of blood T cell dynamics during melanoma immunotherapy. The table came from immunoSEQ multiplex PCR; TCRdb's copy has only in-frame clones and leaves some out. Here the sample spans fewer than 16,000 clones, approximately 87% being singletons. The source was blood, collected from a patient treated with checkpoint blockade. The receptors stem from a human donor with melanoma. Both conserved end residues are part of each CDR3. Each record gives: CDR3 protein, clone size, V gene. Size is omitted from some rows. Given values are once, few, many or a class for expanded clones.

CASSERTGLEKLFF NA TRBV7-2
CASSPGYRASGYGYTF NA TRBV5-7
CASSLVEQGLYEQYF NA TRBV5-1
CASSHARVGGVTYEQYF NA TRBV27
CASGYRGGTEAFF NA TRBV6-1
CASSYVTANSPLHF NA TRBV6-5
CASSPWGFSAEAFF NA TRBV6-1
CASSLSWKETQYF NA TRBV5-1
CAWSGGGYSVEQYF NA TRBV30
CASSGQSYGYTF NA TRBV2
CAISVQRGGSDTQYF NA TRBV10-3
CASSLVTGTYEQYF NA TRBV5-1
CASSFELGVGNQPQHF NA TRBV28
CASRALPGRNYNEQFF NA TRBV5-4
CASSARTGNTGELFF NA TRBV7-3
CASSRGQTNEKLFF NA TRBV5-1
CASSPPEEGLDTQYF NA TRBV7-9
CASSLGPLDSYEQYF NA TRBV5-1
CAISESSGGESPLHF NA TRBV10-3
CASSQRGLDTEAFF NA TRBV10-3
CASSLSGTGFGGYTF NA TRBV7-9
CASTQGTSYEQYF NA TRBV2
CASSQDEWYEQYF NA TRBV4-2
CASSLRATGGTDTQYF NA TRBV19
CASSPRLAGRETQYF NA TRBV7-3
CASRERTERGTF NA TRBV5-1
CASRPPGQRFPPQHF NA TRBV2
CASRGFNEQFF NA TRBV30
CASSPGLAGMYTQYF NA TRBV11-2
CASSYWGNTEAFF NA TRBV27
CASSEGLAGVFSDTQYF once TRBV11-2
CASSGLRLSSYNEQFF NA TRBV9
CASSRTSGESPQYF NA TRBV5-4
CASNLAGGTDTQYF NA TRBV14
CASSVEGGGNQPQHF NA TRBV9
CASRHRGPYNEQFF NA TRBV27
CASSESGGQGYEQYF NA TRBV25-1
CASSPGTHFYNEQFF once TRBV10-1
CASMRLGLDTQYF NA TRBV2
CASSLGRSEGEKLFF NA TRBV7-9
CASRRTAYGYTF few TRBV19
CASSLFDRGPGNTIYF once TRBV28
CATSQASTIYF NA TRBV15
CASSSPLRVDSYNEQFF NA TRBV28
CASSASMGYGYTF NA TRBV27
CASSLTDTQYF NA TRBV14
CASSQTQGGETQYF NA TRBV2
CASSLEGRNYGYTF NA TRBV5-1
CASSTPGTGTREQYF NA TRBV19
CASSSAGGSDTQYF NA TRBV6-4
CASSWTGLSTDTQYF NA TRBV5-1
CASSNRDNTGELFF NA TRBV19
CSGGGTDTQYF NA TRBV20-1
CASIGPGNQPQHF NA TRBV19
CASSRGGASQPQHF NA TRBV5-4